This T cell receptor (beta chain) was sequenced during a study of CD8 T cells in Susac syndrome. Findings of the study overall: As the study acknowledged, the number of individuals who were part of its TCR sequencing and HLA analysis was relatively small.

Reverse transcription used about 0.45 to 1 ug RNA and random hexamers. The immunoSEQ assay covered 54 Vbeta and 13 Jbeta segments for CDR3. TCRdb fed the immunoSEQ multiplex PCR reads into MiXCR, producing one record per CDR3 protein. The table records about 200,000 distinct CDR3 sequences, about 95% of them present only once. Remarks on this clonotype: Its antigen is currently unknown.

The germline V and J ends were trimmed by 2 bases and 8 bases, with 6 bases remaining between them. The CDR3 contains 11 residues. CDR1 SGHDN and CDR2 FVKESK come from the germline V gene. Each multiple sclerosis control was a treatment-naive patient with relapsing-remitting disease that was either stable or active. Negative isolation yielded the CD8+ and CD4+ T cells, while FACS enriched the TEMRA cells. The source material was CD4+ T cells from PBMCs. The sequence derives from a human donor with multiple sclerosis. V usage is TRBV14 and J usage is TRBJ1-2; D perhaps matches TRBD1 (6 bases). The CDR3 loop is CASSQQGGYTF. CDR3 DNA: TGTGCCAGCAGCCAACAGGGGGGCTACACCTTC.